Below, 7 T cell receptor beta chains from the same sample are listed, as sequenced in a study of shared clonotypes between healthy human individuals. The repertoire was sequenced with immunoSEQ multiplex PCR; TCRdb's copy has only in-frame clones and lacks some. The sample carries under 2,000,000 clones, about 95% recorded once. In the naive CD8 group, cells lacked CD45RO and were positively selected for CCR7, so terminally differentiated effector memory CD45RA+ cells were left out. The sequenced sample was naive CD8+ T cells sorted from blood. The source is a man aged 18 to 30 in good health.

This clone was counted a single time. This sample also contains other DNA sequences that code for the same CDR3. V usage is TRBV28 and J usage is TRBJ2-7; 7 bases map to TRBD1. The germline V gene has CDR1 MDHEN and CDR2 SYDVKM. The CDR3 is 12 residues long. Here the CDR3 reads CASGDSSYEQYF. As DNA, the CDR3 is TGTGCTTCCGGGGACAGCTCCTACGAGCAGTACTTC.

V and J are TRBV25-1 and TRBJ2-7; 7 bases are shared with TRBD1. The CDR3 runs 15 residues. Germline values: CDR1 MGHDK, CDR2 SYGVNS. The trim removed 4 bases at V and 2 bases at J, leaving 8 bases unmatched. In nucleotides, the CDR3 is TGTGCCAGCAGTGGTCCCGACAGGGTCACCTACGAGCAGTACTTC. It specifies CASSGPDRVTYEQYF.

The chain recombines TRBV19 with TRBJ2-7, with D possibly being TRBD2 (6 bases). This CDR3 region has 13 residues. Between the trimmed V and J ends, which lost 5 bases and 6 bases, there was a span of 14 bases. CDR1 and CDR2 from the germline V gene are LNHDA and SQIVND (reference sequence). The CDR3 region is CASSPGGWGEQYF. CDR3 bases: TGTGCCAGTAGTCCCGGGGGATGGGGCGAGCAGTACTTC.

The chain couples TRBV12-5 to TRBJ2-3; 7 nucleotides agree with TRBD2. V dropped 1 base and J dropped 0; count of bases not matched to a gene: 7. The CDR3 covers 17 residues. CDR1 is LGHNT and CDR2 is FRNRAP in the germline V gene. The CDR3 DNA reads as TGTGCTAGTGGTTTGGACCCCAGCGGGACTAGCACAGATACGCAGTATTTT. It translates to CASGLDPSGTSTDTQYF.

Comment on this clone: This same CDR3 is encoded by further DNA sequences in the sample. The rearrangement uses TRBV27 and TRBJ1-2; no clear D gene. Between the trimmed V and J ends, which lost 6 bases and 8 bases, there was a span of 16 bases. This CDR3 contains 13 residues. Germline CDR1 and CDR2: MNHEY and SMNVEV (reference sequence). CDR3 in amino acids: CASSSSTLRGYTF. CDR3 DNA sequence: TGTGCCAGCAGCTCTTCCACCCTTAGGGGCTACACCTTC.

The V and J genes are TRBV2 and TRBJ2-1; 9 bases fit TRBD2. From germline, CDR1 is SNHLY and CDR2 FYNNEI. The CDR3 covers 15 residues. V dropped 10 bases and J dropped 2; count of bases not matched to a gene: 9. This CDR3 is CAKGGLAGTYNEQFF. DNA of the CDR3: TGTGCCAAGGGGGGGCTAGCGGGAACCTACAATGAGCAGTTCTTC.

The rearrangement uses TRBV12-5 and TRBJ2-5, with 10 bases aligning to TRBD1. V was clipped by 1 base and J by 3 bases; unmatched bases: 5. Germline V gene lookup returns CDR1 LGHNT and CDR2 FRNRAP. This CDR3 spans 16 amino acids. The CDR3 DNA reads TGTGCTAGTGGTTTGGCCCCGACAGGGGGCGAAGAGACCCAGTACTTC. Its protein product is CASGLAPTGGEETQYF.